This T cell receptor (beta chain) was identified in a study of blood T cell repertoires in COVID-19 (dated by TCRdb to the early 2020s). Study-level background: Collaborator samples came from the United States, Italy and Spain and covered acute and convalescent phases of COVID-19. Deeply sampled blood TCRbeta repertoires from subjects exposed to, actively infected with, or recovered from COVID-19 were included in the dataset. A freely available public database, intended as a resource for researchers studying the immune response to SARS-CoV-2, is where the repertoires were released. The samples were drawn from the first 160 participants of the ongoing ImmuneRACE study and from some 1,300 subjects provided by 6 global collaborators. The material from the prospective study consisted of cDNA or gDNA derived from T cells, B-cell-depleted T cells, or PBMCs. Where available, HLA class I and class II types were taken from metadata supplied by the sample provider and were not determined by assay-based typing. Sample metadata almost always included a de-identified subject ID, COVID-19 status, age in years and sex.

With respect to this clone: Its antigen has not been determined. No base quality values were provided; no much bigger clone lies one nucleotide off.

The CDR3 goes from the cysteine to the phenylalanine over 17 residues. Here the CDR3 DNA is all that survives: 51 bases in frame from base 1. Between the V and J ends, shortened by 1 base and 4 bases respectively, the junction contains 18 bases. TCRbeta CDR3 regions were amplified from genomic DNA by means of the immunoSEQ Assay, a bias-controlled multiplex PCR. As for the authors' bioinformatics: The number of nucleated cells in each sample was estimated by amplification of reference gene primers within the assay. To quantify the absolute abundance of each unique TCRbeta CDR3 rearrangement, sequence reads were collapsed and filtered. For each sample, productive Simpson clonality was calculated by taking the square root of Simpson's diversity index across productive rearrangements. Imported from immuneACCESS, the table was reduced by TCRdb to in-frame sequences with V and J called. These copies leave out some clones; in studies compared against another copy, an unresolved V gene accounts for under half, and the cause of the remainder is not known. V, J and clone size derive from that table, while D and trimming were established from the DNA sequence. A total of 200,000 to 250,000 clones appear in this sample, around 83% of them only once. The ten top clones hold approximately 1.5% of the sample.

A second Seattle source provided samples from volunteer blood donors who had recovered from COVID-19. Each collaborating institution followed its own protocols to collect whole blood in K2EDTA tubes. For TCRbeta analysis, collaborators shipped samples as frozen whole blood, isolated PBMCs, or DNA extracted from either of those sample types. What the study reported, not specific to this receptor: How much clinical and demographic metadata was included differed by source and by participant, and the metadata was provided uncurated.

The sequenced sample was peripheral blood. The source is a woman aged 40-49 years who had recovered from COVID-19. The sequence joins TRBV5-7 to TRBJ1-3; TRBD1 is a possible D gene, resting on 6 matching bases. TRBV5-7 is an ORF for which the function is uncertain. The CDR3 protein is CASSLTGRDSKGNTIYF. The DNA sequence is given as TGTGCCAGCAGCTTGACAGGGAGAGATTCGAAGGGAAACACCATATATTTT.